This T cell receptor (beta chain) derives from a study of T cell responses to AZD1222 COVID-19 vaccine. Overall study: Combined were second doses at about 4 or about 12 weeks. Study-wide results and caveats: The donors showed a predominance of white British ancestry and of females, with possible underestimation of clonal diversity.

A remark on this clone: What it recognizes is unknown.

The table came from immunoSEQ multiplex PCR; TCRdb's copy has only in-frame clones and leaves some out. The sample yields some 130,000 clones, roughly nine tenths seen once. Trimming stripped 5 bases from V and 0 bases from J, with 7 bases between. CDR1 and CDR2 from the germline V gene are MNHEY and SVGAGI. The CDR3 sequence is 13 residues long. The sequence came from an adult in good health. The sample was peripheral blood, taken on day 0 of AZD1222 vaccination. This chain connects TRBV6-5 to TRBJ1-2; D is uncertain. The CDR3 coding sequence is TGTGCCAGCAGTCAGACACCTAACTATGGCTACACCTTC. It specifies CASSQTPNYGYTF.